This entry concerns a single T cell receptor beta chain. V lost 5 bases to trimming and J lost 2 bases, with 11 bases between them. The CDR3 sequence is 14 residues long. CDR1 MRHNA and CDR2 SNTAGT come from the germline V gene. The time point is: newly diagnosed, previously untreated cHL patient sample. Magnetic depletion of non-target cells from thawed PBMCs yielded purified CD8+ T cells. This sample stems from a study of PD-1 blockade in classical Hodgkin lymphoma. Some clones are missing from TCRdb's copy, which holds only in-frame ones; the method was immunoSEQ multiplex PCR. The sample has over 14,000 clones; about 90% are singletons.

Specimen: CD8+ T cells from blood. This chain joins TRBV6-4 and TRBJ2-3; D is ambiguous. This TCR came from a human donor with classical Hodgkin lymphoma. The CDR3, as DNA: TGTGCCAGCAGTTACGGTGTCTCCACAGATACGCAGTATTTT. The encoded protein is CASSYGVSTDTQYF.